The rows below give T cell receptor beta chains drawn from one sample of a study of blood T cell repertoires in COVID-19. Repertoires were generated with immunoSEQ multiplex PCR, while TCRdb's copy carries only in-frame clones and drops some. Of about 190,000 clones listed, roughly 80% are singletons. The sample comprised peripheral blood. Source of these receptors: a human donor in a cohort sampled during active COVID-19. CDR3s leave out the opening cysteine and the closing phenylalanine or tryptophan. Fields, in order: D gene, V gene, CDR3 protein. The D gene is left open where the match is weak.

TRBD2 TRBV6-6 ASSRGLAGGRYTDTQY
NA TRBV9 ASSGRGSDQPQH
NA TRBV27 ASSPLGGGNQPQH
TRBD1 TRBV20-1 SASNGADRGFQPQH
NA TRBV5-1 ASSFRQGPSYGYT
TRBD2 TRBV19 ASSIRGLAGGTQETQY
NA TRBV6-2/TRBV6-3 ASSAFWGGPTSNQPQH
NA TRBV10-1 ASSTGGETQY
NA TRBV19 ASSGPLGGSYNSPLH
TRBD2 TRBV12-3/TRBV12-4 ASSPGGGIQQY
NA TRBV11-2 ASSLDGQYTGELF
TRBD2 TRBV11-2 ASSSRGAQY
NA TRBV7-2 ASSDYRALLSYEQY
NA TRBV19 ASSTNSVASYGYT
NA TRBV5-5 ASSLVQVTYSGANVLT
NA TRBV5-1 ASSPGPQDSLH
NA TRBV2 ASSGDSSYNEQF
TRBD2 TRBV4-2 ASSQVLAGGSTYNEQF
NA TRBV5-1 ASSDPPDGIYEQY
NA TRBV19 ASSIDLSRTEAF
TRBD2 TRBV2 ASSGTSGSYNEQF
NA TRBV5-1 ASSLGASVGTDTQY
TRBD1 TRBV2 ASSQNRGGGTEAF
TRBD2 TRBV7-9 ASSQGLLDEQY
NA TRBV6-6 ASSPSRHTEAF
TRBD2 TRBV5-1 ASRRVLAGPLEQY
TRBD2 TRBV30 AWERLATSTDTQY
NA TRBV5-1 ASSQPRRGNEQF
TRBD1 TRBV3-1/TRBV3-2 ASSRTGAQETQY
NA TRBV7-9 ASSFAASDTQY
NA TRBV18 ASSPGNPAETQY
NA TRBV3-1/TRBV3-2 ASSTAGAGNTIY
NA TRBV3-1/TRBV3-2 ASNKQGYTEAF
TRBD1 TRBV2 ASSRDRGNGELF
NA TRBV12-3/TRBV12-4 ASKRDGNTEAF
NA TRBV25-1 ASRGYFQGGGETQY
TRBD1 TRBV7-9 ASSFSGGAGYGYT
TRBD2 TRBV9 ASSVDSAGGPLDTQY
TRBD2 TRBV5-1 ASSLGGSGRPGQF
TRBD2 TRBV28 ASRSGTSGSQETQY
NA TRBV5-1 ASSLVQVPRETQY
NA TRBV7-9 ASSLLGAQY
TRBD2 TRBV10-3 AISATGTRGNYEQY